The clone carrying this TCR beta chain was recorded a few times. Its antigen is currently unknown. TCRdb processed the reads anew with MiXCR; each CDR3 protein has one entry. The data hold around 570,000 distinct CDR3 sequences, with around two fifths observed a single time. These data come from a study of T cell repertoires in cytomegalovirus infection. Study in general: Newly reported HLA-C-restricted and thoroughly characterized HLA-B-restricted CMV epitopes were employed. Study outcomes and limitations: Summed public TCR beta family frequency identified CMV carriers bearing the relevant HLA. There were HLA-C-restricted CMV-specific TCR beta clonotypes dominating the ex vivo response.

V shed 3 bases and J 8 bases; nucleotides not matched to a gene: 0. The germline V gene has CDR1 DFQATT and CDR2 SNEGSKA (reference sequence). The CDR3 has 12 residues. The origin of this receptor is a human donor in good health (CMV status not recorded). Some clones in this sample may be carry-over from other donors' samples. This chain joins TRBV20-1 and TRBJ1-6; 8 nucleotides agree with TRBD1. This specimen consisted of cultured PBMCs, obtained from culture after CMV antigen stimulation. This chain's CDR3 is CSARTGDSPLHF. The CDR3 nucleotides are TGCAGTGCTAGGACAGGGGATTCACCCCTCCACTTT.